This paragraph reports one T cell receptor (beta chain). Its specificity is not known. The germline V gene has CDR1 SGHAT and CDR2 FQNNGV. This CDR3 has 15 residues. V lost 5 bases and J lost 1, with 15 bases in between. The data stem from a study of T cell responses to AZD1222 COVID-19 vaccine. Background on the study: Analysis merged second doses at about 4 or about 12 weeks. Study observations and caveats: The sample set comprised mostly white British donors with more females, and clonal diversity was possibly underestimated.

Assay used: immunoSEQ multiplex PCR; TCRdb lists only in-frame clones, some missing. The data contain tens of thousands of clones, around 90% of them seen just once; the ten biggest clones take up approximately 5.5%. The specimen comprised peripheral blood, sampled on day 0 of AZD1222 vaccination. The chain has TRBV11-2 and TRBJ2-7; a weak D match, TRBD1 (6 bases). The clonotype originates from an adult in good health. The CDR3 is CASSPRGGASYEQYF. The CDR3 coding sequence is TGTGCCAGCAGCCCCCGAGGGGGTGCATCCTACGAGCAGTACTTC.